The 22 T cell receptor beta chains below were found in one sample sequenced in a study of early T cells in non-severe SARS-CoV-2 infection. Using its own MiXCR run on the 5' RACE reads, TCRdb lists one record per CDR3 protein. The repertoire holds 65,000 to 95,000 distinct CDR3 sequences, with about a sixth as singletons. Sequencing was done on a sample of whole blood. These receptors originate from an adult who was a healthcare worker with PCR-confirmed SARS-CoV-2 infection or an uninfected control (not recorded which).

This clonotype occurred a few times. The chain joins TRBV29-1 to TRBJ1-2, with a weak D call TRBD1 (5 bases). This CDR3 has 12 residues. Trimming removed 2 bases from V and 3 bases from J, with 7 bases in between. Looked up from germline, CDR1 is SQVTM and CDR2 is ANQGSEA. The CDR3 coding sequence is TGCAGCGTTGAATTGGGGGACTATGGCTACACCTTC. This codes for CSVELGDYGYTF. The full variable domain, completed using reference TRBV29-1 and TRBJ1-2, is SAVISQKPSRDICQRGTSLTIQCQVDSQVTMMFWYRQQPGQSLTLIATANQGSEATYESGFVIDKFPISRPNLTFSTLTVSNMSPEDSSIYLCSVELGDYGYTFGSGTRLTVV.

This clonotype was observed a few times. The V call is TRBV27, the J call TRBJ1-4; D call uncertain. There are 16 residues in the CDR3. In germline, CDR1 is MNHEY, CDR2 SMNVEV (reference sequence). V was trimmed by 4 bases and J by 8 bases, leaving 20 bases between them. The CDR3 is CASSSEAQTVGEKLFF. CDR3 DNA sequence: TGTGCCAGCAGTTCAGAGGCGCAAACGGTCGGGGAAAAACTGTTTTTT.

V and J are TRBV10-1 and TRBJ1-1, with D uncertain. Trimming took 3 bases from V and 0 from J, leaving 5 bases between them. The CDR3 spans 13 residues. CDR1 and CDR2 (germline): WNHNN, SYGVQD (reference sequence). CDR3 coding DNA: TGCGCCAGCAGTGAAAACATGAACACTGAAGCTTTCTTT. It codes for CASSENMNTEAFF.

The rearrangement links TRBV10-3 to TRBJ2-2; 8 bases fit TRBD1. The CDR3 consists of 16 residues. CDR1 is ENHRY and CDR2 is SYGVKD in the germline V gene. Trimming removed 2 bases from V and 0 bases from J; junction bases left unmatched: 2. This chain's CDR3 is CAISEETGANTGELFF. CDR3 sequence (DNA): TGTGCCATCAGTGAGGAGACAGGGGCGAACACCGGGGAGCTGTTTTTT.

This clonotype was seen ten or more times. This rearrangement joins TRBV7-9 to TRBJ2-1; maybe TRBD1 (6 bases). CDR3 length equals 12 residues. Per the germline V gene, CDR1 is SEHNR and CDR2 is FQNEAQ (reference sequence). Trimming removed 5 bases at V and 8 bases at J, with 10 bases between. The DNA for the CDR3 is TGTGCCAGCAGCAAATACAGGGATGAGCAGTTCTTC. Protein product: CASSKYRDEQFF.

In DNA, the CDR3 is TGTGCCAGCAGTGGCGCTAGTGTGGAGCAGTACTTC. It encodes CASSGASVEQYF. The J gene is TRBJ2-7, the V gene TRBV12-3 or TRBV12-4; no definite D call. The CDR3 length is 12 residues. V lost 5 bases to trimming and J lost 7 bases, with 12 bases between them.

This chain links TRBV4-1 with TRBJ1-2; 7 bases line up with TRBD1. The CDR3 contains 18 residues. Looked up from germline, CDR1 is MGHRA and CDR2 is YSYEKL. The V and J ends lost 0 bases and 0 bases, in that order; junction bases with no gene match: 10. Here the CDR3 DNA reads TGCGCCAGCAGCCAAGATGGTCGGACAGGTTGGACTAACTATGGCTACACCTTC. Translated, it gives CASSQDGRTGWTNYGYTF.

The chain joins TRBV7-2 to TRBJ1-2; 7 bases fit TRBD1. Losses at the gene ends were 6 bases for V and 4 bases for J; bases not matched to a gene: 5. The V gene's germline CDR1 is SGHTA and CDR2 FQGNSA. The CDR3 extends over 13 amino acids. The CDR3 protein is CASRRTGAYGYTF. CDR3 DNA: TGTGCCAGCAGAAGAACAGGGGCCTATGGCTACACCTTC. Together with reference TRBV7-2 and TRBJ1-2, the CDR3 gives the full variable domain: GAGVSQSPSNKVTEKGKDVELRCDPISGHTALYWYRQSLGQGLEFLIYFQGNSAPDKSGLPSDRFSAERTGGSVSTLTIQRTQQEDSAVYLCASRRTGAYGYTFGSGTRLTVV.

This clonotype was picked up a small number of times. The rearrangement uses TRBV12-3 or TRBV12-4 and TRBJ1-1; D remains unclear. This CDR3 region has 13 residues. Trimming took 7 bases from V and 0 from J, leaving 9 bases between them. The CDR3 DNA follows: TGTGCCAGCAAAAATACACTGAACACTGAAGCTTTCTTT. The encoded protein is CASKNTLNTEAFF.

There are a few counts of this clonotype. The V call is TRBV28, the J call TRBJ2-7, with D perhaps matching TRBD2 (5 bases). Trimming pared 2 bases from V and 6 bases from J, leaving 14 bases between. This CDR3 is built from 14 residues. Germline V gene data show CDR1 as MDHEN and CDR2 as SYDVKM. Here the CDR3 DNA reads TGTGCCAGCAGTTTAACGGGATCTAACCGCGAGCAGTACTTC. It encodes CASSLTGSNREQYF.

This clonotype came up many times. DNA for the CDR3: TGTGCCAGCAGCTTTGCAAGGGACACCGGGGAGCTGTTTTTT. Its translation: CASSFARDTGELFF. The chain joins TRBV7-9 to TRBJ2-2, with D hard to call. From germline, CDR1 is SEHNR and CDR2 FQNEAQ (reference sequence). The V end was cut by 3 bases, the J end by 3 bases, with 8 bases between. The CDR3 runs 14 residues.

This clonotype has only a few counts. The chain employs TRBV5-8 and TRBJ2-7; TRBD1 aligns across 9 bases. CDR1 is SGHTS, CDR2 YDEGEE, per germline. The CDR3 runs 16 residues. V was clipped by 3 bases and J by 6 bases; unmatched bases: 13. The CDR3 nucleotides read TGTGCCAGCAGCTCACGAGGCGGGACAGGGAGGAGCGAGCAGTACTTC. Translated, it gives CASSSRGGTGRSEQYF.

This clonotype was recorded a few times. The chain employs TRBV11-2 and TRBJ2-7, with TRBD2 as a possible D gene (6 bases). The germline gives CDR1 SGHAT, CDR2 FQNNGV. Trimming shortened V by 3 bases and J by 3 bases, and 15 bases separated the two germline ends. The CDR3 contains 15 residues. This CDR3 is CASSFGGGTFYEQYF. CDR3 DNA sequence: TGTGCCAGCAGCTTTGGAGGAGGGACCTTCTACGAGCAGTACTTC.

V and J are TRBV7-9 and TRBJ2-7; D tentatively fits TRBD1 or TRBD2 (5 bases each). Germline V gene data show CDR1 as SEHNR and CDR2 as FQNEAQ (reference sequence). V was cut by 3 bases and J by 5 bases, with 8 bases left in between. The length of the CDR3 is 12 residues. The CDR3 here is CASSFGADEQYF. The CDR3 nucleotides are TGTGCCAGCAGCTTCGGGGCGGACGAGCAGTACTTC.

The DNA for the CDR3 is TGTGCCATCACTGGGCAGGGTGGGTCCGAGCAGTACTTC. As protein: CAITGQGGSEQYF. V is TRBV10-3 and J is TRBJ2-7; tentatively, D is TRBD1 (5 bases). The V gene lost 7 bases and the J gene lost 6 bases, with 16 bases spanning the gap. The CDR3 is made up of 13 amino acids. CDR1 and CDR2 (germline): ENHRY, SYGVKD.

This clonotype has only a few counts. The rearrangement joins TRBV10-2 to TRBJ2-7; 8 bases fit TRBD1. CDR3 length: 16 residues. Germline-derived CDR1 and CDR2 are WSHSY and SAAADI. V shed 3 bases and J 3 bases; nucleotides not matched to a gene: 10. DNA of the CDR3: TGCGCCAGCAGTGATTTCCGAGTACAGGGGGGCTACGAGCAGTACTTC. Residues: CASSDFRVQGGYEQYF.

The V gene is TRBV6-2 or TRBV6-3, the J gene TRBJ1-1, with D possibly being TRBD1 (5 bases). V lost 5 bases and J 1 base, leaving 14 bases between the germline ends. Per the germline V gene, CDR1 is MNHEY and CDR2 is SVGEGT. This CDR3 spans 15 amino acids. CDR3 amino acids: CASSLGGVANTEAFF. The CDR3 DNA follows: TGTGCCAGCAGTCTAGGAGGGGTGGCGAACACTGAAGCTTTCTTT.

The chain joins TRBV11-1 to TRBJ2-3; 9 nucleotides match TRBD1. CDR1 and CDR2 from the germline V gene are SGHAT and FQDESV (reference sequence). The V and J ends lost 5 bases and 13 bases, in that order; junction bases with no gene match: 7. This CDR3 comprises 12 residues. CDR3 nucleotide sequence: TGTGCCAGCAGCAAGGGGACAGGGTTTGAGTATTTT. Protein product: CASSKGTGFEYF.

This clonotype was observed at least ten times. The chain recombines TRBV19 with TRBJ2-1; D may be TRBD1 (7 bases). The CDR3 runs 13 residues. Trimming removed 4 bases at V and 10 bases at J, with 14 bases between. Germline V gene lookup returns CDR1 LNHDA and CDR2 SQIVND (reference sequence). The CDR3 DNA sequence: TGTGCCAGTAGTACCCAGGGGGGCGGAGAGCAGTTCTTC. Protein: CASSTQGGGEQFF.

This chain connects TRBV7-9 to TRBJ1-1; D gene ambiguous. This CDR3 region has 12 residues. The ends were cut back, 8 bases at V and 3 bases at J, with 10 bases in the middle. Germline-derived CDR1 and CDR2 are SEHNR and FQNEAQ (reference sequence). The DNA of the CDR3 is TGTGCCAGCGGCAGGTCGGACACTGAAGCTTTCTTT. Protein product: CASGRSDTEAFF.

This clonotype has only a few counts. The chain is built from TRBV6-6 and TRBJ1-2; tentative D call: TRBD1 (5 bases). Germline V gene data show CDR1 as MNHNY and CDR2 as SVGAGI (reference sequence). Trimming stripped 2 bases from V and 2 bases from J, with 9 bases between. The CDR3 is made up of 14 amino acids. The chain's CDR3 is CASSYRDGNYGYTF. CDR3 bases: TGTGCCAGCAGTTACAGGGACGGAAACTATGGCTACACCTTC.

This clonotype was picked up a small number of times. The CDR3 DNA reads as TGCAGTGCTGCGGCTACCCCCCAATACGAGCAGTACTTC. It translates to CSAAATPQYEQYF. V usage is TRBV20-1 and J usage is TRBJ2-7; the D is unclear. CDR1 is DFQATT and CDR2 is SNEGSKA in the germline V gene (reference sequence). V lost 5 bases and J lost 4, with 15 bases in between. The CDR3 is 13 amino acids.